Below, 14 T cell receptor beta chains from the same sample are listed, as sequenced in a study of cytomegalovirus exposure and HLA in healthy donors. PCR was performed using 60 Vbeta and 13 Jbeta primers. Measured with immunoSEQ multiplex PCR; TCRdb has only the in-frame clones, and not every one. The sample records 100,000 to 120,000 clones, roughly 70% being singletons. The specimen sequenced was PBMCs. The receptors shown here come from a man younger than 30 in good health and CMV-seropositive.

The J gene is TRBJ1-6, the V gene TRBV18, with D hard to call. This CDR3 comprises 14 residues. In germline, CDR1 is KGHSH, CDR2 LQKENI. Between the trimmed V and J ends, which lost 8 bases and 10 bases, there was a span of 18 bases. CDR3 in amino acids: CASTRWEANSPLHF. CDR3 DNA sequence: TGTGCCAGCACCCGATGGGAGGCTAACTCACCCCTCCACTTT.

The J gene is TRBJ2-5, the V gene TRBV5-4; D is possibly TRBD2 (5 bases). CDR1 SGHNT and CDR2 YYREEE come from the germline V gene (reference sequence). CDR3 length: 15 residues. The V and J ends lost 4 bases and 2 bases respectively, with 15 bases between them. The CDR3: CASSPAIRGQETQYF. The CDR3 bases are TGTGCCAGCAGCCCTGCTATACGCGGGCAAGAGACCCAGTACTTC.

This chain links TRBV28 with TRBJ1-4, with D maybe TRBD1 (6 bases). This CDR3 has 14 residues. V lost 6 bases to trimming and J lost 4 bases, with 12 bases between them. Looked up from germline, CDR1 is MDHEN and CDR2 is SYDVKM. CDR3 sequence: CASSPRTDNEKLFF. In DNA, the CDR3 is TGTGCCAGCAGCCCTCGGACAGATAATGAAAAACTGTTTTTT.

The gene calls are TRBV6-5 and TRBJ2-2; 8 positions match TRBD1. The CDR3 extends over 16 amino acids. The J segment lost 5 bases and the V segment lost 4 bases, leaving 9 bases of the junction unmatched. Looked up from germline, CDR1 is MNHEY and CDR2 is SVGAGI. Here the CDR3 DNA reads TGTGCCAGCAGTTTACAGGGGGAATTTGGTACCGGGGAGCTGTTTTTT. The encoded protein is CASSLQGEFGTGELFF.

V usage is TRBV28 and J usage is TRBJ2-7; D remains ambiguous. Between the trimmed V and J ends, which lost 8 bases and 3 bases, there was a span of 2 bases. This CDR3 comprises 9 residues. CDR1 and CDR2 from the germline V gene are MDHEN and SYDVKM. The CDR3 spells CASHYEQYV. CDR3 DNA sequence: TGTGCCAGCCACTACGAGCAGTACGTC.

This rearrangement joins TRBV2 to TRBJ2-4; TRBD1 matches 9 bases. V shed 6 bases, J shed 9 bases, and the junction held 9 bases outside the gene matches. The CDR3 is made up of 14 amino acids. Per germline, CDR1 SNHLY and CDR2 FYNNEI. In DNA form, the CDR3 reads TGTGCCAGCAGCCCACAGGGGGCCCAGGGCATTCAGTACTTC. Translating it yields CASSPQGAQGIQYF. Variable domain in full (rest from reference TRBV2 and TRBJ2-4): EPEVTQTPSHQVTQMGQEVILRCVPISNHLYFYWYRQILGQKVEFLVSFYNNEISEKSEIFDDQFSVERPDGSNFTLKIRSTKLEDSAMYFCASSPQGAQGIQYFGAGTRLSVL.

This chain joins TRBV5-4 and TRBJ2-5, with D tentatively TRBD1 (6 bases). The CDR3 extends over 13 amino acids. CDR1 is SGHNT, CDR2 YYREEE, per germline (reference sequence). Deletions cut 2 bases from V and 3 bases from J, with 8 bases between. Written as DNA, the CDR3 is TGTGCCAGCAGCTTCCCAGGGGAAGAGACCCAGTACTTC. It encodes CASSFPGEETQYF. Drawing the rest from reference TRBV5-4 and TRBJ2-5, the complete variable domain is ETGVTQSPTHLIKTRGQQVTLRCSSQSGHNTVSWYQQALGQGPQFIFQYYREEENGRGNFPPRFSGLQFPNYSSELNVNALELDDSALYLCASSFPGEETQYFGPGTRLLVL.

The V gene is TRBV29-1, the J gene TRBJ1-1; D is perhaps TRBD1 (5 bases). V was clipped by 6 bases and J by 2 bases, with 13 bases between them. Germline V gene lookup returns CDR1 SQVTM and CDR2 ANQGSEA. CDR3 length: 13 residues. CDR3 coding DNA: TGCAGCGTAATGACAGAAGTTAACACTGAAGCTTTCTTT. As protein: CSVMTEVNTEAFF.

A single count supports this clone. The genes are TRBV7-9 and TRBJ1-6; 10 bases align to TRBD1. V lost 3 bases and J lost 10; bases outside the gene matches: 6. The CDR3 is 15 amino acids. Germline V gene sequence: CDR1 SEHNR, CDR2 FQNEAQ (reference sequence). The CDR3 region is CASSFMGQGNSPLHF. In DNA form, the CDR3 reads TGTGCCAGCAGCTTTATGGGACAGGGGAACTCACCCCTCCACTTT.

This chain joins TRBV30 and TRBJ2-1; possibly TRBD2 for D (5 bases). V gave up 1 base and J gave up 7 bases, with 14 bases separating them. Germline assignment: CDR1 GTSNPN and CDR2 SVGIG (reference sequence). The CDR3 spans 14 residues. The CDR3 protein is CAWSGGEGWNEQFF. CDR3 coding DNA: TGTGCCTGGAGTGGGGGAGAAGGTTGGAATGAGCAGTTCTTC.

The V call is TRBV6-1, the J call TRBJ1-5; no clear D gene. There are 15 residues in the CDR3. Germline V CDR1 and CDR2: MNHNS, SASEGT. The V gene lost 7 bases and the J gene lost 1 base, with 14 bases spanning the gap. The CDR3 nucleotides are TGTGCCAGCAACCCTAGGAGGCAAAGCAATCAGCCCCAGCATTTT. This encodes CASNPRRQSNQPQHF.

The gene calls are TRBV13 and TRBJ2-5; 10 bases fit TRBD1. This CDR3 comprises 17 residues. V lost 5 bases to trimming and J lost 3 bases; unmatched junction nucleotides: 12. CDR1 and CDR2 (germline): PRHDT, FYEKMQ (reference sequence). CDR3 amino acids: CASSPEIDRGLKETQYF. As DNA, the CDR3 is TGTGCCAGCAGCCCAGAAATCGACAGGGGGCTGAAAGAGACCCAGTACTTC.

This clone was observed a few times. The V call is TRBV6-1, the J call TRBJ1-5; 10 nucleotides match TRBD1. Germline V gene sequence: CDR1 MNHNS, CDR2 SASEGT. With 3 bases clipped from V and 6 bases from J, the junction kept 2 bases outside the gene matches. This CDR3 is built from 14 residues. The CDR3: CASSETGGSQPQHF. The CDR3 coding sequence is TGTGCCAGCAGTGAGACAGGGGGCAGTCAGCCCCAGCATTTT.

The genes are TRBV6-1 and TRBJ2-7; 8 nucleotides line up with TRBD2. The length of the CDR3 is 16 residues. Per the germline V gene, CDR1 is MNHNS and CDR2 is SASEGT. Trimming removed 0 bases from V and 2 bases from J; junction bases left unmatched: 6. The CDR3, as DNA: TGTGCCAGCAGTGAAGCGCTTCGGGGGGGGCCCTACGAGCAGTACGTC. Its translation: CASSEALRGGPYEQYV.